What follows are 14 T cell receptor beta chains derived from one specimen sequenced in a study of CD8 T cells in ankylosing spondylitis. The study's findings and limits: Made up of several highly homologous variants, a TCR beta motif appeared characteristic of ankylosing spondylitis blood.

What these receptors recognize is not known. Using its own MiXCR run on the 5' RACE reads, TCRdb lists one record per CDR3 protein. The table has fewer than 550,000 distinct CDR3 sequences, about 5% seen once. The sequencing input was blood, either unsorted or a sorted T cell fraction (not recorded which). These receptors were collected from a male donor with ankylosing spondylitis.

This clonotype was found many times. The chain is built from TRBV10-3 and TRBJ2-1; tentatively, D is TRBD2 (6 bases). Trimming took off 7 bases at V and 0 bases at J, with 22 bases between the two ends. The CDR3 has 18 amino acids. Looked up from germline, CDR1 is ENHRY and CDR2 is SYGVKD. CDR3 loop: CAINSLGTPLGSYNEQFF. CDR3 coding DNA: TGTGCCATCAACTCTCTCGGGACTCCCCTGGGCTCCTACAATGAGCAGTTCTTC.

In this sample, this clonotype turned up many times. V is TRBV28 and J is TRBJ2-7, with D uncertain. The CDR3 consists of 12 residues. The germline V and J ends were trimmed by 2 bases and 2 bases, with 4 bases remaining between them. Germline-derived CDR1 and CDR2 are MDHEN and SYDVKM. CDR3 loop: CASSLRAYEQYF. The CDR3 DNA reads as TGTGCCAGCAGTTTAAGGGCCTACGAGCAGTACTTC.

This clonotype has at least ten counts. J is TRBJ2-7 and V is TRBV5-6; D ambiguous. CDR1 SGHDT and CDR2 YYEEEE come from the germline V gene. There are 14 residues in the CDR3. V dropped 2 bases and J dropped 6 bases, with 15 bases sitting between them. The DNA for the CDR3 is TGTGCCAGCAGCTTAATAAGTGGGATGAGCGAGCAGTACTTC. Protein sequence: CASSLISGMSEQYF. Based on the CDR3 plus reference TRBV5-6 and TRBJ2-7, the full variable domain is DAGVTQSPTHLIKTRGQQVTLRCSPKSGHDTVSWYQQALGQGPQFIFQYYEEEERQRGNFPDRFSGHQFPNYSSELNVNALLLGDSALYLCASSLISGMSEQYFGPGTRLTVT.

The sample holds many counts of this clonotype. V gene TRBV7-9 combines with J gene TRBJ2-7, with 7 bases lining up with TRBD2. V was pared by 5 bases and J by 6 bases, with 4 bases of the junction left unmatched. Per the germline V gene, CDR1 is SEHNR and CDR2 is FQNEAQ (reference sequence). The CDR3 has 12 residues. This CDR3 is CASSRGLPEQYF. In DNA, the CDR3 is TGTGCCAGCAGCAGGGGACTACCCGAGCAGTACTTC.

The chain has TRBV20-1 and TRBJ1-5, with 9 bases fitting TRBD1. The CDR3 has 19 amino acids. Germline values: CDR1 DFQATT, CDR2 SNEGSKA (reference sequence). J lost 3 bases, V lost 0 bases, and 15 bases had no gene match. CDR3 amino acids: CSARDQWGTGSPSNQPQHF. CDR3 DNA: TGCAGTGCTAGAGATCAATGGGGGACAGGGAGTCCGTCCAATCAGCCCCAGCATTTT.

This clonotype was recorded many times. The gene calls are TRBV7-9 and TRBJ2-7; possibly TRBD1 for D (6 bases). V was cut by 5 bases and J by 0 bases, with 14 bases left in between. CDR3 length: 15 amino acids. Per the germline V gene, CDR1 is SEHNR and CDR2 is FQNEAQ (reference sequence). The CDR3 sequence: CASSNDRPNSYEQYF. CDR3 coding DNA: TGTGCCAGCAGCAACGACAGGCCAAACTCCTACGAGCAGTACTTC. The full variable domain, in which reference TRBV7-9 and TRBJ2-7 provide the parts outside the CDR3, is DTGVSQNPRHKITKRGQNVTFRCDPISEHNRLYWYRQTLGQGPEFLTYFQNEAQLEKSRLLSDRFSAERPKGSFSTLEIQRTEQGDSAMYLCASSNDRPNSYEQYFGPGTRLTVT.

This clonotype showed up many times. The chain combines TRBV7-9 with TRBJ1-1; D not resolved. CDR3 length: 14 amino acids. Trimming shortened V by 5 bases and J by 1 base, and 11 bases separated the two germline ends. In germline, CDR1 is SEHNR, CDR2 FQNEAQ (reference sequence). CDR3 bases: TGTGCCAGCAGCAAAAGGACGGGGAACACTGAAGCTTTCTTT. It yields the protein CASSKRTGNTEAFF.

Details on this clonotype: A much larger clone differs from this one at a single base, so this may be a read error. The chain links TRBV7-9 to TRBJ1-1; D ambiguous. The germline V gene has CDR1 SEHNR and CDR2 FQNEAQ (reference sequence). With 6 bases removed from V and 4 bases from J, the gap between germline ends came to 12 bases. The CDR3 extends over 13 amino acids. The CDR3 nucleotides read TGTGCCAGCAGGCCTCGGGTCTCCACTGAAGCTTTCTTT. As protein: CASRPRVSTEAFF. Complete variable domain (other parts from reference TRBV7-9 and TRBJ1-1): DTGVSQNPRHKITKRGQNVTFRCDPISEHNRLYWYRQTLGQGPEFLTYFQNEAQLEKSRLLSDRFSAERPKGSFSTLEIQRTEQGDSAMYLCASRPRVSTEAFFGQGTRLTVV.

In this sample, this clonotype turned up many times. The rearrangement joins TRBV20-1 to TRBJ1-2; the D gene is possibly TRBD1 (5 bases). Trimming removed 4 bases at V and 4 bases at J, with 13 bases between. The germline V gene encodes CDR1 DFQATT and CDR2 SNEGSKA (reference sequence). The CDR3 extends over 13 amino acids. The CDR3: CSAIRGGGYGYTF. Written as DNA, the CDR3 is TGCAGTGCTATCCGGGGGGGTGGCTATGGCTACACCTTC.

This clonotype has ten or more counts. The chain combines TRBV29-1 with TRBJ2-7, with D tentatively TRBD2 (6 bases). Germline loops: CDR1 SQVTM, CDR2 ANQGSEA. The CDR3 has 12 residues. V was shortened by 7 bases and J by 2 bases, with 12 bases between the two germline ends. In nucleotides, the CDR3 is TGCAGCGGGCGGGACTTAGCCTACGAGCAGTACTTC. Translation: CSGRDLAYEQYF.

The table lists this clonotype with many counts. The rearrangement links TRBV27 to TRBJ2-7; a possible D gene is TRBD2 (6 bases). The CDR3 consists of 14 residues. The germline gives CDR1 MNHEY, CDR2 SMNVEV (reference sequence). Trimming took 4 bases from V and 4 from J, leaving 14 bases between them. The CDR3 coding sequence is TGTGCCAGCAGTTCCGACAGTGGGGGGTACGAGCAGTACTTC. Translating gives CASSSDSGGYEQYF.

This clonotype was seen a handful of times. J is TRBJ2-1 and V is TRBV6-5; 9 bases map to TRBD1. J gave up 6 bases and V 4 bases, and 7 bases lay outside the gene matches. Germline CDR1 is MNHEY and CDR2 is SVGAGI. CDR3 length equals 15 residues. CDR3 sequence (DNA): TGTGCCAGCAGTTCCGCGGACAGGGGTGGCAATGAGCAGTTCTTC. This codes for CASSSADRGGNEQFF.

This clonotype has ten or more counts. V and J are TRBV27 and TRBJ1-1, with TRBD1 matching 7 bases. The V gene end was trimmed by 0 bases and the J gene end by 6 bases; junction bases not matched to a gene: 10. The CDR3 has 16 amino acids. The germline CDR1 and CDR2 sequences are MNHEY and SMNVEV (reference sequence). CDR3 residues: CASSLSGGEGYAEAFF. CDR3 coding DNA: TGTGCCAGCAGTTTATCAGGGGGCGAGGGCTACGCTGAAGCTTTCTTT.

This clonotype was seen many times. The chain uses TRBV3-1 and TRBJ2-3; 9 nucleotides agree with TRBD2. Losses at the gene ends were 0 bases for V and 1 base for J; bases not matched to a gene: 5. From germline, CDR1 is LGHDT and CDR2 YNNKEL (reference sequence). This CDR3 region has 17 residues. Here the CDR3 DNA reads TGTGCCAGCAGCCAAGATTTTCGGACTAGCGGCACAGATACGCAGTATTTT. Translated: CASSQDFRTSGTDTQYF.